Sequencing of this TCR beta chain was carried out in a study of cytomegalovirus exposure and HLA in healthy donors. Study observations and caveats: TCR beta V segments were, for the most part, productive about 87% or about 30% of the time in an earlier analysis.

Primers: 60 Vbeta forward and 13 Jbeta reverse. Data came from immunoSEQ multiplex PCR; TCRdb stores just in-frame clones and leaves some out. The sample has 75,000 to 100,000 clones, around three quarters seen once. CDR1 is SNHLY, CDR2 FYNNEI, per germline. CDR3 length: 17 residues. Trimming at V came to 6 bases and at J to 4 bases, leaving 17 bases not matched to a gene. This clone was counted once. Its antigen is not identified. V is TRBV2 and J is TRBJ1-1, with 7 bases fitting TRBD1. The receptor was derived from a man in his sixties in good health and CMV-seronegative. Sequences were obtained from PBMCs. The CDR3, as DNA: TGTGCCAGCAGCCCCCCAATAGGGGGCCGCAGGGGCACTGAAGCTTTCTTT. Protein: CASSPPIGGRRGTEAFF.